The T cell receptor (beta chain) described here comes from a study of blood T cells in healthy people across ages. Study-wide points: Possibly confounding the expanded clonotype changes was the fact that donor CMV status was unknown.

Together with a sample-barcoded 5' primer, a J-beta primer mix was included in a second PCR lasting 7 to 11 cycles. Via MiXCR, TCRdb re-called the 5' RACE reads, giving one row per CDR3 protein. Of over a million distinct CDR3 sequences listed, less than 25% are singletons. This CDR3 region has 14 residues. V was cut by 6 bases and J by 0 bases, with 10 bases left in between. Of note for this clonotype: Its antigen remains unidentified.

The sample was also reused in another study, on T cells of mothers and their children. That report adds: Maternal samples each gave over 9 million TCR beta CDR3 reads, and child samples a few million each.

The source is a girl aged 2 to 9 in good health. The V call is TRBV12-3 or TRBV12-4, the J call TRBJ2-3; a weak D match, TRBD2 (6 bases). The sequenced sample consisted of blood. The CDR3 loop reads CASSWEVSTDTQYF. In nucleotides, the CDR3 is TGTGCCAGCAGCTGGGAGGTTAGCACAGATACGCAGTATTTT.